A single sample gave rise to the 22 T cell receptor beta chains below, sequenced in a study of shared clonotypes between healthy human individuals. CD45RO-negative, CCR7-selected cells formed the naive CD8 fraction, which excluded terminally differentiated effector memory CD45RA+ cells. Sequenced by immunoSEQ multiplex PCR; TCRdb stores in-frame clones only, minus some. The sample records under 1 million clones, roughly 96% being singletons. Sequencing input: naive CD8+ T cells sorted from blood. Receptors originate from a man aged 25-45 years in good health.

This chain joins TRBV27 and TRBJ2-5; the match to TRBD2 covers 7 bases. The CDR3 extends over 15 amino acids. The V gene's germline CDR1 is MNHEY and CDR2 SMNVEV (reference sequence). Losses at the gene ends were 2 bases for V and 1 base for J; bases not matched to a gene: 4. The CDR3 coding sequence is TGTGCCAGCAGTTTAAGAGCGGGGCTCCAAGAGACCCAGTACTTC. It encodes CASSLRAGLQETQYF.

The rearrangement uses TRBV9 and TRBJ2-5; D unclear. Germline V gene sequence: CDR1 SGDLS, CDR2 YYNGEE. The germline V and J ends were trimmed by 4 bases and 1 base, with 17 bases remaining between them. The CDR3 is 16 amino acids. CDR3 loop: CASSSSMGRTQETQYF. The CDR3 bases are TGTGCCAGCAGCTCCTCCATGGGCCGGACCCAAGAGACCCAGTACTTC.

This chain joins TRBV12-5 and TRBJ2-5, with 14 bases fitting TRBD2. Per the germline V gene, CDR1 is LGHNT and CDR2 is FRNRAP. With V trimmed by 1 base and J by 5 bases, 6 bases remained unmatched. The CDR3 is 17 residues long. The CDR3 DNA reads as TGTGCTAGTGGTTTGGGAGGGACTAGCGGGAGTAGGGAGACCCAGTACTTC. As protein: CASGLGGTSGSRETQYF.

The V and J genes are TRBV7-9 and TRBJ1-2; D is ambiguous. V lost 5 bases and J 6 bases, leaving 13 bases between the germline ends. Germline V gene sequence: CDR1 SEHNR, CDR2 FQNEAQ (reference sequence). The CDR3 has 13 residues. CDR3 bases: TGTGCCAGCAGCCCTCGGACGCCAGATGGCTACACCTTC. It specifies CASSPRTPDGYTF.

This chain connects TRBV15 to TRBJ2-5; possibly TRBD2 for D (5 bases). V shed 3 bases and J shed 5 bases, with 10 bases lying between them. The CDR3 runs to 13 residues. Germline values: CDR1 LNHNV, CDR2 YYDKDF (reference sequence). The CDR3 region is CATSSGILETQYF. The CDR3 bases are TGTGCCACCAGCAGCGGGATCTTGGAGACCCAGTACTTC.

The chain recombines TRBV27 with TRBJ1-5, with 7 nucleotides matching TRBD1. Losses at the gene ends were 5 bases for V and 0 bases for J; bases not matched to a gene: 4. The CDR3 covers 15 residues. CDR1 is MNHEY and CDR2 is SMNVEV in the germline V gene (reference sequence). CDR3 DNA: TGTGCCAGCAGTCCGTGGACAGGTAGCAATCAGCCCCAGCATTTT. Protein product: CASSPWTGSNQPQHF.

The chain carries TRBV5-4 and TRBJ2-3; a weak D match, TRBD1 (6 bases). The CDR3 contains 14 residues. V was cut by 3 bases and J by 3 bases, with 11 bases left in between. Germline V lookup: CDR1 SGHNT, CDR2 YYREEE (reference sequence). DNA of the CDR3: TGTGCCAGCAGCTCCAGGGGCGTGACAGATACGCAGTATTTT. As protein: CASSSRGVTDTQYF.

The chain recombines TRBV9 with TRBJ2-2, with TRBD2 as a possible D gene (6 bases). The germline V gene has CDR1 SGDLS and CDR2 YYNGEE. V lost 3 bases, J lost 9 bases, and 15 bases lay in between. The CDR3 length is 14 residues. DNA for the CDR3: TGTGCCAGCAGCGGGAGGGACCGCCGGCGGGAGCTGTTTTTT. Translated: CASSGRDRRRELFF.

The chain combines TRBV28 with TRBJ2-7, with a tentative D call TRBD2 (6 bases). Between the trimmed V and J ends, which lost 4 bases and 1 base, there was a span of 11 bases. CDR3 size: 14 residues. In germline, CDR1 is MDHEN, CDR2 SYDVKM. CDR3 DNA sequence: TGTGCCAGCAGTTCCAGGACTATTTCCTACGAGCAGTACTTC. It specifies CASSSRTISYEQYF.

CDR3 loop: CATQGATGELFF. The CDR3 DNA reads as TGTGCCACCCAGGGCGCGACCGGGGAGCTGTTTTTT. The chain is built from TRBV10-3 and TRBJ2-2; weak D call: TRBD1 (5 bases). The CDR3 has 12 residues. Germline values: CDR1 ENHRY, CDR2 SYGVKD. Trimming stripped 10 bases from V and 5 bases from J, with 11 bases between.

J is TRBJ2-7 and V is TRBV2, with D maybe TRBD1 (6 bases). In germline, CDR1 is SNHLY, CDR2 FYNNEI. V was cut by 3 bases and J by 6 bases, with 12 bases left in between. CDR3 length: 13 residues. The CDR3 nucleotides read TGTGCCAGCAGTGAGGGAACAGGGCCCGAGCAGTACTTC. Translating gives CASSEGTGPEQYF.

V usage is TRBV30 and J usage is TRBJ2-7; D not certain. The CDR3 consists of 14 residues. Germline assignment: CDR1 GTSNPN and CDR2 SVGIG (reference sequence). Trimming took 1 base from V and 2 from J, leaving 12 bases between them. The CDR3 sequence: CAWSDARMTYEQYF. CDR3 in DNA: TGTGCCTGGAGTGATGCGAGGATGACCTACGAGCAGTACTTC.

As DNA, the CDR3 is TGCGCCAGCAGACTAGCGGGGGAAGGGAACACCGGGGAGCTGTTTTTT. Translation: CASRLAGEGNTGELFF. V gene TRBV10-2 combines with J gene TRBJ2-2; 11 positions agree with TRBD2. V gave up 6 bases and J gave up 1 base; unmatched junction bases: 4. There are 16 residues in the CDR3. CDR1 and CDR2 (germline): WSHSY, SAAADI.

The chain combines TRBV6-5 with TRBJ1-3, with 8 bases matching TRBD1. J gave up 2 bases and V 5 bases, and 2 bases lay outside the gene matches. The CDR3 length is 14 residues. The germline CDR1 and CDR2 sequences are MNHEY and SVGAGI. CDR3: CASSQTGAGNTIYF. Written as DNA, the CDR3 is TGTGCCAGCAGTCAGACAGGGGCTGGAAACACCATATATTTT.

As concerns this clone: The sample carries other DNA sequences with the same CDR3. V and J are TRBV18 and TRBJ2-7; D perhaps matches TRBD1 (5 bases). The CDR3 spans 13 residues. V gave up 4 bases and J gave up 3 bases, with 10 bases separating them. Germline V gene data show CDR1 as KGHSH and CDR2 as LQKENI. CDR3 loop: CASSQGSSYEQYF. The CDR3 region has the DNA TGTGCCAGCTCACAGGGGTCGAGCTACGAGCAGTACTTC.

The chain uses TRBV10-2 and TRBJ1-4; the D is unclear. V was shortened by 3 bases and J by 7 bases, with 12 bases between the two germline ends. Germline V gene sequence: CDR1 WSHSY, CDR2 SAAADI. The CDR3 runs to 14 residues. The CDR3 protein is CASSEREKGEKLFF. DNA for the CDR3: TGCGCCAGCAGTGAACGGGAGAAGGGTGAAAAACTGTTTTTT.

The chain combines TRBV4-3 with TRBJ2-3, with D maybe TRBD1 (5 bases). The CDR3 is 15 residues long. Germline V lookup: CDR1 LGHNA, CDR2 YSLEER. V was pared by 1 base and J by 2 bases, with 10 bases between. The CDR3 DNA reads as TGCGCCAGCAGCCAAGGAAGGGGCCACACAGATACGCAGTATTTT. Residues: CASSQGRGHTDTQYF.

The gene calls are TRBV2 and TRBJ2-7; TRBD1 matches at 7 bases. CDR1 SNHLY and CDR2 FYNNEI come from the germline V gene. This CDR3 is built from 13 residues. The ends lost 9 bases at V and 0 bases at J; junction bases unmatched: 5. In DNA, the CDR3 is TGTGCCAGTCAACAGGGGAGCTCCTACGAGCAGTACTTC. Translating it yields CASQQGSSYEQYF.

This chain uses TRBV19 with TRBJ2-1; the match to TRBD2 covers 7 bases. V was clipped by 3 bases and J by 6 bases; unmatched bases: 8. This CDR3 comprises 15 residues. The germline gives CDR1 LNHDA, CDR2 SQIVND (reference sequence). The CDR3: CASSMFRGSSNEQFF. The CDR3 nucleotides read TGTGCCAGTAGTATGTTTCGCGGGAGTAGCAATGAGCAGTTCTTC.

CDR3 DNA: TGTGCCAGCAAGACCGGGACAGGGTACTACGAGCAGTACTTC. Protein product: CASKTGTGYYEQYF. This chain joins TRBV6-1 and TRBJ2-7; 9 nucleotides agree with TRBD1. CDR3 length: 14 residues. Germline loops: CDR1 MNHNS, CDR2 SASEGT. V dropped 7 bases and J dropped 3; count of bases not matched to a gene: 7.

CDR3 protein: CASSEGSFSYEQYF. The DNA of the CDR3 is TGCGCCAGCAGTGAGGGTAGTTTCTCCTACGAGCAGTACTTC. The chain couples TRBV10-1 to TRBJ2-7; D unclear. V lost 2 bases and J lost 0, with 8 bases in between. Germline V gene sequence: CDR1 WNHNN, CDR2 SYGVQD (reference sequence). The CDR3 extends over 14 amino acids.

The chain is built from TRBV27 and TRBJ2-7, with TRBD2 matching over 7 bases. The length of the CDR3 is 16 residues. Unmatched junction bases numbered 12, after V lost 1 base and J lost 6 bases. Germline CDR1 and CDR2: MNHEY and SMNVEV (reference sequence). The CDR3 bases are TGTGCCAGCAGTTTATTACTAGCGACAGTGGACTCCGAGCAGTACTTC. Encoded protein: CASSLLLATVDSEQYF.